These T cell receptor beta chains were read from a single sample in a study of blood T cell repertoires in COVID-19. Clones were read by immunoSEQ multiplex PCR, and TCRdb kept only the in-frame ones, dropping some. The table includes roughly 420,000 clones, over 75% detected once. The sample comprised PBMCs or T cells enriched from blood (not recorded which). The receptors derive from a woman aged 25 to 39 with acute COVID-19. The conserved cysteine and the conserved F or W are not part of the CDR3 here. A D gene is named only where the DNA matches it firmly.

12	TRBV9	TRBD1	ASSGQGANYGYT
12	TRBV6-6	TRBD1	ASSSGQGVHGYT
11	TRBV20-1	-	SASFGLGTEAF
9	TRBV12-3/TRBV12-4	-	ASSVGYGYT
12	TRBV5-1	-	ASSFSGLGDEQF
13	TRBV5-1	-	ASSGWPGDPYGYT
14	TRBV19	TRBD2	ASSLPGGGFQETQY
13	TRBV29-1	-	SVAREAGANYGYT
12	TRBV2	-	ASSETVLNYGYT
13	TRBV19	TRBD1	ASSAGTGSGNTIY
14	TRBV23-1	-	ASWLGRGRNTGELF
13	TRBV5-1	TRBD1	ASSFGTGPQETQY
15	TRBV18	TRBD1	ASSPPNGRGQGEKLF
13	TRBV3-1/TRBV3-2	TRBD1	ASSDPTGGVETQY
13	TRBV6-4	TRBD1	ASSETGGSTGELF
12	TRBV30	-	AWIGDKYNSPLH
11	TRBV9	-	ASSVDSVYGYT
12	TRBV7-2	TRBD2	ASSRLAGANEQY
17	TRBV5-6	-	ASSLGGTRGYSYNSPLH
14	TRBV19	-	ASSRDKTSRNTEAF
12	TRBV5-1	-	ASSDLSNTGELF
13	TRBV2	-	ASSGGILNSYEQY
12	TRBV12-1	-	ASSWGHQNTEAF
12	TRBV4-3	-	ASSQVGGTGELF
13	TRBV6-5	TRBD1	ASSYGDRTLYGYT
13	TRBV6-2/TRBV6-3	TRBD2	ASSLAGTGANVLT
17	TRBV10-3	TRBD2	AISESLGLAGGYTGELF
13	TRBV7-2	-	ASSSRPVESEKLF
14	TRBV5-1	-	ASSLDLLRETGELF
13	TRBV18	-	ASSSQGPLNQPQH
10	TRBV5-8	-	ASRFGDYEQY
13	TRBV2	-	ASIPSPSLLHGYT
13	TRBV5-1	TRBD1	ASSLEGQGGEKLF
11	TRBV9	-	ASRGGGNTEAF
15	TRBV6-1	TRBD1	ASSEDWAGGYTGELF
12	TRBV5-4	TRBD1	ASSLGQGGQPQH
15	TRBV4-3	TRBD1	ASSQTLGQVSNYGYT
15	TRBV6-6	TRBD1	ASSRPAGGRIHNEQF
12	TRBV29-1	TRBD1	SVLVRQGGTEAF
12	TRBV7-9	-	ASSVAGLQETQY
9	TRBV5-1	-	ASRSEETQY
13	TRBV7-8	TRBD2	ASSPWTSRGETQY
13	TRBV30	TRBD2	ACKDGRGGSYEQY
15	TRBV7-3	TRBD2	ASSSRTSGGDYNEQF
12	TRBV2	-	ASSELGGNYGYT
16	TRBV5-5	TRBD1	ASSLGAGGDHYSYEQY
17	TRBV5-1	TRBD1	ASSLADFGQGAANTEAF